The sequence of this T cell receptor (beta chain) was determined in a study of cytomegalovirus exposure and HLA in healthy donors. The PCR employed 60 Vbeta primers together with 13 Jbeta primers. Profiled with immunoSEQ multiplex PCR; TCRdb holds only in-frame clones, not every one. This table has approximately 190,000 clones, less than 90% appearing once. Trimming cost V 6 bases and J 9 bases, with 18 bases left between them. The CDR3 runs 14 residues. In germline, CDR1 is MDHEN, CDR2 SYDVKM. This receptor was taken from a boy younger than 18 in good health and CMV-seronegative. Sequenced material: PBMCs. The chain uses TRBV28 and TRBJ2-1; no definite D call. Here the CDR3 DNA reads TGTGCCAGCAGCCAGACTCCCATAATAAGTGAGCAGTTCTTC. Protein sequence: CASSQTPIISEQFF. The full variable domain, rest sourced from reference TRBV28 and TRBJ2-1, is DVKVTQSSRYLVKRTGEKVFLECVQDMDHENMFWYRQDPGLGLRLIYFSYDVKMKEKGDIPEGYSVSREKKERFSLILESASTNQTSMYLCASSQTPIISEQFFGPGTRLTVL.